Below are 27 T cell receptor beta chains sequenced from a single sample in a study of T cell responses to AZD1222 COVID-19 vaccine. Some clones are missing from TCRdb's copy, which holds only in-frame ones; the method was immunoSEQ multiplex PCR. The sample comprises 95,000 to 100,000 clones, about 88% of which are singletons, and more than 13% rests with the top ten. The sample here was peripheral blood, taken 28 days after the second AZD1222 dose. The receptors come from an adult who received the AZD1222 COVID-19 vaccine.

V gene TRBV7-3 combines with J gene TRBJ2-7, with 13 bases that match TRBD2. V lost 5 bases to trimming and J lost 0 bases; unmatched junction nucleotides: 10. The CDR3 has 18 residues. The germline V gene encodes CDR1 SGHTA and CDR2 FQGTGA. The chain's CDR3 is CASSRRLAGGLSSYEQYF. In DNA form, the CDR3 reads TGTGCCAGCAGCCGAAGACTAGCGGGGGGCCTTAGCTCCTACGAGCAGTACTTC.

This clone came up a few times. The chain recombines TRBV7-2 with TRBJ1-2; 7 bases map to TRBD1. J was trimmed by 5 bases and V by 1 base; bases with no gene match: 1. Germline lookup yields CDR1 SGHTA and CDR2 FQGNSA. This CDR3 has 13 residues. The CDR3 nucleotides read TGTGCCAGCAGCTTAGACAGGGGATATGGCTACACCTTC. It is translated as CASSLDRGYGYTF.

The gene calls are TRBV7-9 and TRBJ1-4, with TRBD1 matching over 9 bases. Germline loops: CDR1 SEHNR, CDR2 FQNEAQ (reference sequence). The CDR3 length is 14 residues. The J segment lost 7 bases and the V segment lost 4 bases, leaving 4 bases of the junction unmatched. This CDR3 reads CASSSDRGIEKLFF. CDR3 nucleotide sequence: TGTGCCAGCAGCTCAGACAGGGGGATTGAAAAACTGTTTTTT. The full variable domain, with the rest looked up from reference TRBV7-9 and TRBJ1-4, is DTGVSQNPRHKITKRGQNVTFRCDPISEHNRLYWYRQTLGQGPEFLTYFQNEAQLEKSRLLSDRFSAERPKGSFSTLEIQRTEQGDSAMYLCASSSDRGIEKLFFGSGTQLSVL.

This chain links TRBV5-1 with TRBJ2-4; D gene ambiguous. V dropped 0 bases and J dropped 1 base, with 8 bases sitting between them. The germline V gene encodes CDR1 SGHRS and CDR2 YFSETQ. This CDR3 has 15 amino acids. CDR3 in DNA: TGCGCCAGCAGCTTGGGTATGGGTGCCAAAAACATTCAGTACTTC. It codes for CASSLGMGAKNIQYF.

The sample holds a few counts of this clone. The chain recombines TRBV6-6 with TRBJ1-2; D is unclear. Trimming stripped 4 bases from V and 8 bases from J, with 11 bases between. The germline V gene has CDR1 MNHNY and CDR2 SVGAGI (reference sequence). The CDR3 has 12 residues. CDR3 coding DNA: TGTGCCAGCAGTTCCACCGTGGTAGGCTACACCTTC. Its protein is CASSSTVVGYTF.

This chain links TRBV5-6 with TRBJ2-6, with D hard to call. V dropped 2 bases and J dropped 4 bases, with 10 bases sitting between them. CDR3 length: 15 residues. CDR1 and CDR2 (germline): SGHDT, YYEEEE. This chain's CDR3 is CASSFGLRGANVLTF. The DNA of the CDR3 is TGTGCCAGCAGCTTTGGCCTCCGCGGGGCCAACGTCCTGACTTTC.

The rearrangement joins TRBV5-4 to TRBJ1-2, with no clear D. Trimming removed 0 bases at V and 4 bases at J, with 16 bases between. The CDR3 consists of 16 residues. CDR1 SGHNT and CDR2 YYREEE come from the germline V gene (reference sequence). The CDR3 is CASSLGAAQPGYGYTF. CDR3 in DNA: TGTGCCAGCAGCTTGGGGGCGGCACAGCCTGGCTATGGCTACACCTTC.

This clone was recorded a few times. The rearrangement joins TRBV5-1 to TRBJ2-7; TRBD2 is a possible D gene (6 bases). Trimming pared 4 bases from V and 0 bases from J, leaving 11 bases between. CDR1 is SGHRS and CDR2 is YFSETQ in the germline V gene. The CDR3 extends over 14 amino acids. CDR3 in amino acids: CASSVAAISYEQYF. The CDR3, as DNA: TGCGCCAGCAGCGTAGCGGCTATCTCCTACGAGCAGTACTTC. The full variable domain, its missing parts supplied by reference TRBV5-1 and TRBJ2-7, is KAGVTQTPRYLIKTRGQQVTLSCSPISGHRSVSWYQQTPGQGLQFLFEYFSETQRNKGNFPGRFSGRQFSNSRSEMNVSTLELGDSALYLCASSVAAISYEQYFGPGTRLTVT.

The chain couples TRBV5-1 to TRBJ2-6; D not resolved. This CDR3 is built from 14 residues. Per germline, CDR1 SGHRS and CDR2 YFSETQ. Between the trimmed V and J ends, which lost 2 bases and 2 bases, there was a span of 5 bases. The DNA of the CDR3 is TGCGCCAGCAGCTTCGGTCCTGGGGCCAACGTCCTGACTTTC. Protein product: CASSFGPGANVLTF.

V and J are TRBV18 and TRBJ1-2, with a weak D call TRBD1 (5 bases). The CDR3 loop spans 13 amino acids. Germline CDR1 KGHSH, CDR2 LQKENI. Trimming took 11 bases from V and 5 from J, leaving 18 bases between them. CDR3 residues: CASIQGPGYGYTF. CDR3 bases: TGTGCCTCCATCCAGGGCCCGGGGTATGGCTACACCTTC.

V and J are TRBV7-8 and TRBJ1-5; D gene unclear. Germline lookup yields CDR1 SGHVS and CDR2 FQNEAQ. CDR3 length: 14 amino acids. V shed 6 bases and J shed 2 bases, with 11 bases lying between them. CDR3 loop: CASRELRGNQPQHF. In DNA, the CDR3 is TGTGCCAGCAGGGAACTCAGAGGCAATCAGCCCCAGCATTTT.

The CDR3 region has the DNA TGTGCCAGCAGTAACGACGGACATCCGCAGTATTTT. Translation: CASSNDGHPQYF. This chain connects TRBV6-5 to TRBJ2-3; possibly TRBD1 for D (5 bases). V was clipped by 5 bases and J by 10 bases, with 13 bases between them. CDR3 length: 12 amino acids. Germline values: CDR1 MNHEY, CDR2 SVGAGI.

This clone has a single count. The chain carries TRBV23-1 and TRBJ2-7; D remains ambiguous. TRBV23-1 is flagged as an ORF with uncertain function. The V and J ends lost 0 bases and 5 bases respectively, with 5 bases between them. The CDR3 is made up of 12 amino acids. The CDR3 DNA is TGCGCCAGCAGTCAATCTGAAGACGAGCAGTACTTC. Its protein product is CASSQSEDEQYF.

This clone was observed a single time. The chain employs TRBV19 and TRBJ2-3; TRBD2 aligns across 9 bases. Unmatched junction bases numbered 9, after V lost 7 bases and J lost 7 bases. In germline, CDR1 is LNHDA, CDR2 SQIVND (reference sequence). There are 14 residues in the CDR3. The CDR3 DNA reads TGTGCCAGTAATCCAGCGGGGGGCCCCTATACGCAGTATTTT. This codes for CASNPAGGPYTQYF.

CDR3 residues: CSVTRQENYGYTF. CDR3 nucleotide sequence: TGCAGCGTAACAAGACAGGAGAACTATGGCTACACCTTC. This sequence joins TRBV29-1 and TRBJ1-2, with a weak D call TRBD1 (6 bases). The germline V gene encodes CDR1 SQVTM and CDR2 ANQGSEA. The CDR3 is 13 amino acids. Trimming took off 6 bases at V and 2 bases at J, with 13 bases between the two ends. The full variable domain, its missing parts supplied by reference TRBV29-1 and TRBJ1-2, is SAVISQKPSRDICQRGTSLTIQCQVDSQVTMMFWYRQQPGQSLTLIATANQGSEATYESGFVIDKFPISRPNLTFSTLTVSNMSPEDSSIYLCSVTRQENYGYTFGSGTRLTVV.

The J gene is TRBJ2-5, the V gene TRBV28; D may be TRBD1 or TRBD2 (6 bases each). The CDR3 loop spans 17 amino acids. Germline values: CDR1 MDHEN, CDR2 SYDVKM. V was pared by 6 bases and J by 5 bases, with 25 bases between. The CDR3 DNA reads TGTGCCAGCAGCCTTGTGGGGGGCGAAAGGGGGTGGGAGACCCAGTACTTC. It specifies CASSLVGGERGWETQYF.

The gene calls are TRBV19 and TRBJ1-1, with D perhaps TRBD1 (5 bases). V dropped 3 bases and J dropped 7 bases, with 15 bases sitting between them. The CDR3 is made up of 14 amino acids. CDR1 and CDR2 from the germline V gene are LNHDA and SQIVND (reference sequence). Here the CDR3 reads CASSIGAAGFEAFF. CDR3 sequence (DNA): TGTGCCAGTAGTATCGGGGCAGCCGGTTTTGAAGCTTTCTTT.

A remark on this clone: One end of the junction fails to match germline, which may point to a read error. V gene TRBV5-4 combines with J gene TRBJ1-1; no definite D call. CDR3 size: 13 residues. The germline V gene has CDR1 SGHNT and CDR2 YYREEE (reference sequence). The CDR3 is CASSLPGLAEAFF. The CDR3 nucleotides are TGTGCCAGCAGCTTGCCCGGATTGGCTGAGGCTTTCTTT.

The sample holds a few counts of this clone. The chain is built from TRBV18 and TRBJ1-4; D is unclear. Trimming stripped 2 bases from V and 8 bases from J, with 15 bases between. The CDR3 loop spans 15 amino acids. Germline values: CDR1 KGHSH, CDR2 LQKENI. The CDR3 DNA is TGTGCCAGCTCACCAGCGACCTCAAGGGAAGAAAAACTGTTTTTT. Translating gives CASSPATSREEKLFF.

The V call is TRBV27, the J call TRBJ2-1; D is ambiguous. The V gene lost 3 bases and the J gene lost 4 bases, with 1 base spanning the gap. CDR1 and CDR2 from the germline V gene are MNHEY and SMNVEV (reference sequence). CDR3 length: 11 amino acids. CDR3 protein: CASSFYNEQFF. The CDR3 coding sequence is TGTGCCAGCAGTTTTTACAATGAGCAGTTCTTC.

The sample holds a few counts of this clone. This sequence joins TRBV5-4 and TRBJ2-2, with 8 positions matching TRBD2. The ends lost 4 bases at V and 6 bases at J; junction bases unmatched: 14. The CDR3 loop spans 17 amino acids. From germline, CDR1 is SGHNT and CDR2 YYREEE (reference sequence). As DNA, the CDR3 is TGTGCCAGCAGCAGCCACTCCGGGACTAGAGAAGCCGGGGAGCTGTTTTTT. It is translated as CASSSHSGTREAGELFF.

This chain connects TRBV13 to TRBJ2-6, with D possibly TRBD1 on 5 matching bases. Germline loops: CDR1 PRHDT, CDR2 FYEKMQ (reference sequence). The V gene lost 4 bases and the J gene lost 0 bases, with 16 bases spanning the gap. This CDR3 contains 18 residues. CDR3 DNA sequence: TGTGCCAGCAGCTCCCCGGTGGGGCGGAACTCTGGGGCCAACGTCCTGACTTTC. Translation gives CASSSPVGRNSGANVLTF. Complete variable domain (other parts from reference TRBV13 and TRBJ2-6): AAGVIQSPRHLIKEKRETATLKCYPIPRHDTVYWYQQGPGQDPQFLISFYEKMQSDKGSIPDRFSAQQFSDYHSELNMSSLELGDSALYFCASSSPVGRNSGANVLTFGAGSRLTVL.

The chain links TRBV5-1 to TRBJ2-7, with 8 positions matching TRBD2. Trimming removed 3 bases from V and 5 bases from J; junction bases left unmatched: 7. Germline CDR1 SGHRS, CDR2 YFSETQ. This CDR3 is built from 14 residues. The CDR3 here is CASSSPGGTNEQYF. The CDR3 nucleotides are TGCGCCAGCAGCTCACCGGGGGGGACAAACGAGCAGTACTTC.

The V and J genes are TRBV12-3 or TRBV12-4 and TRBJ1-2; D ambiguous. CDR3 length: 12 amino acids. V was trimmed by 1 base and J by 8 bases, leaving 8 bases between them. CDR3 region: CASSLGEWGYTF. In DNA form, the CDR3 reads TGTGCCAGCAGTTTAGGGGAGTGGGGCTACACCTTC.

This clone has more than one count but fewer than ten. This specimen includes other DNA sequences encoding the same CDR3. The J gene is TRBJ1-1, the V gene TRBV7-9; no firm D call. V was pared by 5 bases and J by 3 bases, with 10 bases between. The CDR3 extends over 13 amino acids. Germline assignment: CDR1 SEHNR and CDR2 FQNEAQ (reference sequence). In DNA, the CDR3 is TGTGCCAGCAGCCCTACTGGTGACACTGAAGCTTTCTTT. It yields the protein CASSPTGDTEAFF.

The chain is built from TRBV9 and TRBJ2-3; D remains unclear. Germline CDR1 reads SGDLS; CDR2 reads YYNGEE. CDR3 size: 12 residues. Trimming removed 3 bases from V and 5 bases from J, with 7 bases in between. CDR3 sequence reads: CASSAERDTQYF. Written as DNA, the CDR3 is TGTGCCAGCAGCGCGGAAAGAGATACGCAGTATTTT.

The V and J genes are TRBV25-1 and TRBJ1-6, with 9 bases matching TRBD1. The germline gives CDR1 MGHDK, CDR2 SYGVNS. This CDR3 has 12 residues. Trimming took 7 bases from V and 13 from J; bases not matched to a gene: 5. Here the CDR3 reads CASKDRGPPLHF. The CDR3 DNA reads TGTGCCAGCAAGGACAGGGGTCCCCCCCTCCACTTT.